The clone carrying this T cell receptor beta chain was seen many times. Its antigen is not identified. V lost 1 base, J lost 0 bases, and 10 bases lay in between. The CDR3 is made up of 15 amino acids. Germline-derived CDR1 and CDR2 are LGHDT and YNNKEL (reference sequence). The data originate from a study of CD8 T cells in ankylosing spondylitis. Study observations and caveats: Ankylosing spondylitis blood appeared to carry a characteristic TCR beta motif of roughly 8 highly homologous variants.

One entry per CDR3 protein, called by TCRdb with MiXCR from the 5' RACE reads. Altogether a few hundred thousand distinct CDR3 sequences are present, under 25% being singletons, with the ten largest covering 3.5%. The sequencing sample was made of blood, either unsorted or a sorted T cell fraction (not recorded which). The TCR originated in a female donor with ankylosing spondylitis or in good health (not recorded which). This chain joins TRBV3-1 and TRBJ2-7; D is unresolved. The CDR3 here is CASSQAAKSSYEQYF. Here the CDR3 DNA reads TGTGCCAGCAGCCAAGCGGCCAAGAGCTCCTACGAGCAGTACTTC.